One sample yielded the 7 T cell receptor beta chains listed below, sequenced in a study of CD8 T cells in ankylosing spondylitis. TCRdb ran MiXCR on the 5' RACE reads and lists one entry per CDR3 protein. The sample lists under 250,000 distinct CDR3 sequences; 30% to 35% were seen once. Sequenced sample: blood, either unsorted or a sorted T cell fraction (not recorded which). Receptors were obtained from a male donor with ankylosing spondylitis or in good health (not recorded which).

This chain links TRBV5-5 with TRBJ2-2; a weak D match, TRBD1 (6 bases). This CDR3 spans 17 amino acids. Per germline, CDR1 SGHKS and CDR2 YYEKEE (reference sequence). V lost 4 bases and J 4 bases, leaving 20 bases between the germline ends. This chain's CDR3 is CASSEQGHLLATGELFF. The CDR3 DNA is TGTGCCAGCAGCGAACAGGGACACCTTCTCGCCACCGGGGAGCTGTTTTTT.

This chain connects TRBV5-1 to TRBJ2-3; D is undetermined. CDR1 is SGHRS, CDR2 YFSETQ, per germline. V lost 4 bases and J 4 bases, leaving 10 bases between the germline ends. The CDR3 totals 13 residues. For the CDR3, the DNA is TGCGCCAGCAGCCAGACATTCCCAGATACGCAGTATTTT. Amino acids: CASSQTFPDTQYF.

This sequence joins TRBV29-1 and TRBJ2-2; TRBD1 matches at 7 bases. There are 16 residues in the CDR3. The germline V gene encodes CDR1 SQVTM and CDR2 ANQGSEA. V lost 1 base, J lost 4 bases, and 9 bases stayed unmatched. The DNA for the CDR3 is TGCAGCGTTGAAGGGGGCCAGACAGGGCCCACCGGGGAGCTGTTTTTT. This encodes CSVEGGQTGPTGELFF.

The genes are TRBV28 and TRBJ1-5; 7 bases are shared with TRBD1. CDR3 length: 15 amino acids. Germline CDR1 and CDR2: MDHEN and SYDVKM. V was clipped by 6 bases and J by 4 bases; unmatched bases: 9. The CDR3 DNA reads as TGTGCCAGCAGAATAAGGGGGCAGGGGAATCAGCCCCAGCATTTT. It translates to CASRIRGQGNQPQHF.

Many counts were recorded for this clonotype. The chain carries TRBV20-1 and TRBJ1-5; no definite D call. CDR1 DFQATT and CDR2 SNEGSKA come from the germline V gene (reference sequence). The CDR3 runs to 13 residues. Trimming pared 6 bases from V and 6 bases from J, leaving 15 bases between. The CDR3 loop is CSAITGLGQPQHF. The CDR3 DNA is TGCAGTGCGATCACCGGGTTGGGTCAGCCCCAGCATTTT.

This clonotype was found a few times. This chain uses TRBV27 with TRBJ2-5, with TRBD1 matching 8 bases. From germline, CDR1 is MNHEY and CDR2 SMNVEV (reference sequence). With V trimmed by 6 bases and J by 5 bases, 5 bases remained unmatched. This CDR3 region has 13 residues. In DNA, the CDR3 is TGTGCCAGCAGGGACAGGGCCCGGGAGACCCAGTACTTC. Residues: CASRDRARETQYF.

The chain combines TRBV9 with TRBJ2-5; tentatively, D is TRBD2 (7 bases). CDR1 SGDLS and CDR2 YYNGEE come from the germline V gene. The length of the CDR3 is 15 residues. Trimming pared 3 bases from V and 1 base from J, leaving 13 bases between. This CDR3 reads CASSAIGGVQETQYF. The CDR3 DNA follows: TGTGCCAGCAGCGCCATAGGGGGGGTCCAAGAGACCCAGTACTTC.